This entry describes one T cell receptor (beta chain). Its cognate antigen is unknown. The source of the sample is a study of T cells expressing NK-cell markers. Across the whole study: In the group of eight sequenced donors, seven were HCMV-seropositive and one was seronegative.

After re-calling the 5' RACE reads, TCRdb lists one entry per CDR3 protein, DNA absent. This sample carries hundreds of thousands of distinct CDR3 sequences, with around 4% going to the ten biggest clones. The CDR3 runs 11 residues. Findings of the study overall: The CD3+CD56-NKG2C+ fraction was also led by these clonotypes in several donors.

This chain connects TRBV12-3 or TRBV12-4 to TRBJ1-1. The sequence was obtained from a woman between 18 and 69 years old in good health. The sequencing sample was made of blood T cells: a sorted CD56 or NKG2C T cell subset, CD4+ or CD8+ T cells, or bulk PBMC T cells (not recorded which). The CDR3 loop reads CASRRNTEAFF.